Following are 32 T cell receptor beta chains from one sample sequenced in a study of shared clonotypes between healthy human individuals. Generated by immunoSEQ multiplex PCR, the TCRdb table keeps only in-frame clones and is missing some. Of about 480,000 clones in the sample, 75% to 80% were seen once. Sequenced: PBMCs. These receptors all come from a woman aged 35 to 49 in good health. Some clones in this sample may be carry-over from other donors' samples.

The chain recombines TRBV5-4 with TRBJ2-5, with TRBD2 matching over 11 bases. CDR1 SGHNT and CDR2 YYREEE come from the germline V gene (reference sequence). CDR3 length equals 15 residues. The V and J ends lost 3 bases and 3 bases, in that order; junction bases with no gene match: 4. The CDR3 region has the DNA TGTGCCAGCAGCTCCGGGACTAGCGGTAAAGAGACCCAGTACTTC. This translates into CASSSGTSGKETQYF.

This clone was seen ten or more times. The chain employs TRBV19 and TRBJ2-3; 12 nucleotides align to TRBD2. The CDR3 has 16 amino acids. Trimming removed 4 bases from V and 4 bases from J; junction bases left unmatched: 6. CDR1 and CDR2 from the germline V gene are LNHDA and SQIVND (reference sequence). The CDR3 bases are TGTGCCAGTAGTAACCCTAGCGGGAGGGTGGCAGATACGCAGTATTTT. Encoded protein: CASSNPSGRVADTQYF.

In nucleotides, the CDR3 is TGTGCCACCAGCACCGGACAGACTGGGGCCAACGTCCTGACTTTC. Amino acid sequence: CATSTGQTGANVLTF. V and J are TRBV15 and TRBJ2-6; a weak D match, TRBD1 (6 bases). The CDR3 runs 15 residues. V was shortened by 4 bases and J by 2 bases, with 9 bases between the two germline ends. Germline V gene lookup returns CDR1 LNHNV and CDR2 YYDKDF (reference sequence).

DNA of the CDR3: TGTGCCAGCATCGCCCTTACAGGGCCAAGGCACTACGAGCAGTACTTC. Residues: CASIALTGPRHYEQYF. This chain links TRBV27 with TRBJ2-7; a possible D gene is TRBD1 (6 bases). The germline CDR1 and CDR2 sequences are MNHEY and SMNVEV (reference sequence). The CDR3 consists of 16 residues. Between the trimmed V and J ends, which lost 7 bases and 3 bases, there was a span of 22 bases.

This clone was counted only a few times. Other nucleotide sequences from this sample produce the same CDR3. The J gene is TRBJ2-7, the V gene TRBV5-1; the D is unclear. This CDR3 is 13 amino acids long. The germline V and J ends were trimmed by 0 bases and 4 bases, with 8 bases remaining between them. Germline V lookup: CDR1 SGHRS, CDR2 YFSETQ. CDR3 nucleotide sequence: TGCGCCAGCAGCTTGGGGTACCCATACGAGCAGTACTTC. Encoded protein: CASSLGYPYEQYF.

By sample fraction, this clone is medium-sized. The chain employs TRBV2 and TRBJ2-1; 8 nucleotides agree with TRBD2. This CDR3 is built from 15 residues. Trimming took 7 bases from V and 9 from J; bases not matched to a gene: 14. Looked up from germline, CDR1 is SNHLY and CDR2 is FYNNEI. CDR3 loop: CASTKEETGGREQFF. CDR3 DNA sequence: TGTGCCAGCACTAAAGAGGAAACGGGGGGGCGTGAGCAGTTCTTC.

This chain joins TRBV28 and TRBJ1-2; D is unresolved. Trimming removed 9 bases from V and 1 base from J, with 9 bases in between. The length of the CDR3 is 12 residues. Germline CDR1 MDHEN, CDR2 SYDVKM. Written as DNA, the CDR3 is TGTGCCAGTGGTCAGCTTAACTATGGCTACACCTTC. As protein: CASGQLNYGYTF.

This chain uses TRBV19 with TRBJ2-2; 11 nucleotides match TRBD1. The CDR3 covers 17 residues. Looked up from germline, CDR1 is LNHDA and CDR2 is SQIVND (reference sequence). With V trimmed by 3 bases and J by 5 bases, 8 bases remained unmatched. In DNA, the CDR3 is TGTGCCAGTAGTATCAGGCCCGGGACAGGGGGGACCGGGGAGCTGTTTTTT. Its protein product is CASSIRPGTGGTGELFF.

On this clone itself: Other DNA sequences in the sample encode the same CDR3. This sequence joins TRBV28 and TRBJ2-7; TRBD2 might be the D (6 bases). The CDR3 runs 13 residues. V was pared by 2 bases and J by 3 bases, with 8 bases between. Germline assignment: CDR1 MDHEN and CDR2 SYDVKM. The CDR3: CASSLGGDYEQYF. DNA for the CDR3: TGTGCCAGCAGTTTAGGCGGGGACTACGAGCAGTACTTC.

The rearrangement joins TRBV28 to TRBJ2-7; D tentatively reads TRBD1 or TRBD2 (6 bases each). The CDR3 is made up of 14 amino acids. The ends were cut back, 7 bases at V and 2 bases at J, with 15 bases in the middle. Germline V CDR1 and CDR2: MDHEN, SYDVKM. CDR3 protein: CASNAPGATYEQYF. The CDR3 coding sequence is TGTGCCAGCAACGCGCCGGGGGCAACCTACGAGCAGTACTTC.

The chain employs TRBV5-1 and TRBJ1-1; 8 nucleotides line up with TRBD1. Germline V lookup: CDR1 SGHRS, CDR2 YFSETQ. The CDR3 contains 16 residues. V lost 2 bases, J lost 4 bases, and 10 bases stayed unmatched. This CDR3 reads CASSFQRTGQITEAFF. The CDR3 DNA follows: TGCGCCAGCAGCTTTCAAAGGACAGGGCAGATCACTGAAGCTTTCTTT.

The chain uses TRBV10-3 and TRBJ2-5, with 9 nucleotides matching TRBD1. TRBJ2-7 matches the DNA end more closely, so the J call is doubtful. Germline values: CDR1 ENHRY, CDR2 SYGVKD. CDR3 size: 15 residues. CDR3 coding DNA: TGTGCCATCAGCGCCGGGACAGGGAGCTCCTACGAGCAGTACTTC. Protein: CAISAGTGSSYEQYF.

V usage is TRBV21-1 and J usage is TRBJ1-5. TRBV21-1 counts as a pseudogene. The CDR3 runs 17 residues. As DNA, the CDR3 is TGTGCCAGCACCACCTTACCTCCATGGATTAGCAATCAGCCCCAGCATTTT. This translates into CASTTLPPWISNQPQHF.

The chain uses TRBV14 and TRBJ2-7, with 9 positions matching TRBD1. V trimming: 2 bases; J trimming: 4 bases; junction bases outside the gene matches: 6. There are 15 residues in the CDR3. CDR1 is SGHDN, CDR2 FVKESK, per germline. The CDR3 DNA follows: TGTGCCAGCAGCCAAAACTCCGGGACAGGGTACGAGCAGTACTTC. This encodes CASSQNSGTGYEQYF.

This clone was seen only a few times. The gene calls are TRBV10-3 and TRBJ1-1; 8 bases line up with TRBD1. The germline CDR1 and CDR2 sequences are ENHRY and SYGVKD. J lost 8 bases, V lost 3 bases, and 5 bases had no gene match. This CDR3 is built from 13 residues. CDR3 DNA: TGTGCCATCAGTGAAGGACAGGGAGTCGAAGCTTTCTTT. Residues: CAISEGQGVEAFF.

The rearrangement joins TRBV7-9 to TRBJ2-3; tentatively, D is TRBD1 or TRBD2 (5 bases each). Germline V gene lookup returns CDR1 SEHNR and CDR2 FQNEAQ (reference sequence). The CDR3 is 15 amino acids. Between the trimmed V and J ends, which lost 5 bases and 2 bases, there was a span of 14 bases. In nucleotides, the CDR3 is TGTGCCAGCAGCGCCATCGGGACCCCCACAGATACGCAGTATTTT. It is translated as CASSAIGTPTDTQYF.

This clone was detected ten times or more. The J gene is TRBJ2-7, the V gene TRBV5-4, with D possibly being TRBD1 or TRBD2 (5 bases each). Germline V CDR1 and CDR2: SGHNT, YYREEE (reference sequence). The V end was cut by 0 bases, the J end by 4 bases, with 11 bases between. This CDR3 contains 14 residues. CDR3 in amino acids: CASSLGSREYEQYF. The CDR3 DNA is TGTGCCAGCAGCTTGGGTAGCAGGGAGTACGAGCAGTACTTC.

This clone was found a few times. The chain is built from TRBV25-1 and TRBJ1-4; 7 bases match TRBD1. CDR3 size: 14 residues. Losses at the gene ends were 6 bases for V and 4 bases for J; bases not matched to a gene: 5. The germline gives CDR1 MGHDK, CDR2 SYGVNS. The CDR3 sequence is CASSTGQDNEKLFF. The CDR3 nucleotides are TGTGCCAGCAGCACAGGACAGGATAATGAAAAACTGTTTTTT. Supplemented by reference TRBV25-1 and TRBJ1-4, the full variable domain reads EADIYQTPRYLVIGTGKKITLECSQTMGHDKMYWYQQDPGMELHLIHYSYGVNSTEKGDLSSESTVSRIRTEHFPLTLESARPSHTSQYLCASSTGQDNEKLFFGSGTQLSVL.

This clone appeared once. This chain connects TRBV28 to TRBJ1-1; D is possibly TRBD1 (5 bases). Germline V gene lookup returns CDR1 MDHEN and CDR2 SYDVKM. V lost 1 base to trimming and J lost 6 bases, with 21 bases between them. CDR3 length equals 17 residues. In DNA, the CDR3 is TGTGCCAGCAGTTTATCAGGGCAGGGTGGAGGGAGGGCTGAAGCTTTCTTT. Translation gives CASSLSGQGGGRAEAFF. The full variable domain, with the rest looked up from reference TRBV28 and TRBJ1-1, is DVKVTQSSRYLVKRTGEKVFLECVQDMDHENMFWYRQDPGLGLRLIYFSYDVKMKEKGDIPEGYSVSREKKERFSLILESASTNQTSMYLCASSLSGQGGGRAEAFFGQGTRLTVV.

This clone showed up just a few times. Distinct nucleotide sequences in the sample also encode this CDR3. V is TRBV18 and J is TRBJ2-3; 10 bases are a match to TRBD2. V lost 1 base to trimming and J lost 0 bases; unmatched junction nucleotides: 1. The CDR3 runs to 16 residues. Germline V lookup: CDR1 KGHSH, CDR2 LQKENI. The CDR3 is CASSPRTSGSTDTQYF. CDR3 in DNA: TGTGCCAGCTCACCACGGACTAGCGGTAGCACAGATACGCAGTATTTT.

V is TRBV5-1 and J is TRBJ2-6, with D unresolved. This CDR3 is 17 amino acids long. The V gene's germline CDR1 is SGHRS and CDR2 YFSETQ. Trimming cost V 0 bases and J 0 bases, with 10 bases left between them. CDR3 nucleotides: TGCGCCAGCAGCTTGGAAGCCCGATCCTCTGGGGCCAACGTCCTGACTTTC. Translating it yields CASSLEARSSGANVLTF.

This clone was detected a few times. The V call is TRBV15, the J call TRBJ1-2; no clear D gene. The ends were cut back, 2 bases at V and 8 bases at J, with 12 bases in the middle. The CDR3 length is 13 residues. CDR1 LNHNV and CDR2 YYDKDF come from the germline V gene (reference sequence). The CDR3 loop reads CATSRSRAQGYTF. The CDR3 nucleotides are TGTGCCACCAGCAGATCGAGGGCGCAGGGCTACACCTTC.

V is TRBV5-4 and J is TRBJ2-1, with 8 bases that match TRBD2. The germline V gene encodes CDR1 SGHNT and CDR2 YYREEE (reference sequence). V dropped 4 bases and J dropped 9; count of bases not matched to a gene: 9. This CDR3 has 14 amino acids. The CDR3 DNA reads TGTGCCAGCAGCCCTCCCGGGACTAGAGGTGAGCAGTTCTTC. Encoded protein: CASSPPGTRGEQFF.

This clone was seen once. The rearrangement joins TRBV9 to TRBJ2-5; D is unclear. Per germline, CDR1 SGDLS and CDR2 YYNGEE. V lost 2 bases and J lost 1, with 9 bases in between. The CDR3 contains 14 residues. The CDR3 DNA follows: TGTGCCAGCAGCGTGTCTAGTGGCCAAGAGACCCAGTACTTC. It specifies CASSVSSGQETQYF.

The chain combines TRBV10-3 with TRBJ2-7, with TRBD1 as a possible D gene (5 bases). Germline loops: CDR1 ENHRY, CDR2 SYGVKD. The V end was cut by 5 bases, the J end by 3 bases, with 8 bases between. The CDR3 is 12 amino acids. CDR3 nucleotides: TGTGCCATCAGTTCGACAGTCTACGAGCAGTACTTC. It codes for CAISSTVYEQYF.

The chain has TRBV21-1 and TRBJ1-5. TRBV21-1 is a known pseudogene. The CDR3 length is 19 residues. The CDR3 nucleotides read TGTGCCAGCAGCACGCTTGGGGAGGGCAGGGACCTAAACAATCAGCCCCAGCATTTT. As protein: CASSTLGEGRDLNNQPQHF.

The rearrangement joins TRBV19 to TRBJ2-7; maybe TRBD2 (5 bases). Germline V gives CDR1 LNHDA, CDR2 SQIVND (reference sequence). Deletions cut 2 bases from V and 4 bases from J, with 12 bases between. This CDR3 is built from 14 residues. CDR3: CASSIRGEGYEQYF. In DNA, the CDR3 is TGTGCCAGTAGTATACGGGGAGAGGGTTACGAGCAGTACTTC.

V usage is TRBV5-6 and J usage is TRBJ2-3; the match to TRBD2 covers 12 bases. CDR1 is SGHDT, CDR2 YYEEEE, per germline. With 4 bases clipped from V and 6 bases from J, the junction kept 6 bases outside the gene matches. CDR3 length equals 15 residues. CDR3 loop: CASSPGTSGLDTQYF. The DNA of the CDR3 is TGTGCCAGCAGCCCCGGGACTAGCGGGCTGGATACGCAGTATTTT.

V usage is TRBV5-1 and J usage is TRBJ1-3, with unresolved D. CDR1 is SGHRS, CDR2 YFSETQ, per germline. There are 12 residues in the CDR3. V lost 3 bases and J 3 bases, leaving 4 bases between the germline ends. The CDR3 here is CASSYDGNTIYF. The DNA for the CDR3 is TGCGCCAGCAGCTATGATGGAAACACCATATATTTT. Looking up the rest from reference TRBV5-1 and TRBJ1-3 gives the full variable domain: KAGVTQTPRYLIKTRGQQVTLSCSPISGHRSVSWYQQTPGQGLQFLFEYFSETQRNKGNFPGRFSGRQFSNSRSEMNVSTLELGDSALYLCASSYDGNTIYFGEGSWLTVV.

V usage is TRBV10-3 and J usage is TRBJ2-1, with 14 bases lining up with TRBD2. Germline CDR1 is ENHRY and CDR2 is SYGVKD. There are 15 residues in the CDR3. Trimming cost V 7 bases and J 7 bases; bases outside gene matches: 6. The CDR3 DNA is TGTGCCATCACTCCCGGGACTAGCGGGAGTAATGAGCAGTTCTTC. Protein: CAITPGTSGSNEQFF.

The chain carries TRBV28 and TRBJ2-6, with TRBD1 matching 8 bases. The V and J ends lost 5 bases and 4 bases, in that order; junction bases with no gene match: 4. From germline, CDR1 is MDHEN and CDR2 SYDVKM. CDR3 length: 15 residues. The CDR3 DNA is TGTGCCAGCAGTCGGACAGGGTACGGGGCCAACGTCCTGACTTTC. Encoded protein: CASSRTGYGANVLTF.

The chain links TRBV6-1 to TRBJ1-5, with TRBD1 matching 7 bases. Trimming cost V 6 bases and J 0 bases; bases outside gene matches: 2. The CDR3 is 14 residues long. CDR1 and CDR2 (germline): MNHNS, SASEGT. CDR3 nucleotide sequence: TGTGCCAGCAGGGACAGGTTTAGCAATCAGCCCCAGCATTTT. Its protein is CASRDRFSNQPQHF.